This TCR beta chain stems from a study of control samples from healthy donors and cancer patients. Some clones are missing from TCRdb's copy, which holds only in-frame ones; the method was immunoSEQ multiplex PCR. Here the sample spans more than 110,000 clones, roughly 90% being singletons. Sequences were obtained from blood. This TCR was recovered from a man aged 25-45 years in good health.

For the CDR3, the DNA is TGTGCCAGCAGTTTCCCCGGGGGCGCGCTTTATGGCTACACCTTC. It is translated as CASSFPGGALYGYTF. The genes are TRBV28 and TRBJ1-2; possible D gene TRBD1, 6 bases. The CDR3 totals 15 residues. Germline CDR1 is MDHEN and CDR2 is SYDVKM. The V gene lost 3 bases and the J gene lost 5 bases, with 16 bases spanning the gap.